This T cell receptor beta chain derives from a study of cytomegalovirus exposure and HLA in healthy donors. Study-wide results and caveats: Most TCR sequences were rare, but some public TCRs occurred in many donors. There were 150 to 200 TCR beta chains listed as cytomegalovirus-associated. Subsequent analysis found a tendency for first-cohort TCR clusters to co-occur within the approximately 130 validation repertoires. In vitro, a few CMV-associated chains proved specific for CMV antigens.

TCRdb's table, derived via immunoSEQ multiplex PCR, lists solely in-frame clones and lacks some. The data contain roughly 330,000 clones, about nine tenths of them singletons. To note about this clone: What it binds is unknown.

Germline CDR1 is SGHRS and CDR2 is YFSETQ. The CDR3 spans 12 residues. Unmatched junction bases numbered 3, after V lost 4 bases and J lost 5 bases. This clonotype originated in a woman under 40 in good health and CMV-seropositive. The specimen was PBMCs. This rearrangement joins TRBV5-1 to TRBJ2-7, with TRBD2 matching over 7 bases. The CDR3 bases are TGCGCCAGCAGCCTAAGCGGGGACGAGCAGTACTTC. It is translated as CASSLSGDEQYF.